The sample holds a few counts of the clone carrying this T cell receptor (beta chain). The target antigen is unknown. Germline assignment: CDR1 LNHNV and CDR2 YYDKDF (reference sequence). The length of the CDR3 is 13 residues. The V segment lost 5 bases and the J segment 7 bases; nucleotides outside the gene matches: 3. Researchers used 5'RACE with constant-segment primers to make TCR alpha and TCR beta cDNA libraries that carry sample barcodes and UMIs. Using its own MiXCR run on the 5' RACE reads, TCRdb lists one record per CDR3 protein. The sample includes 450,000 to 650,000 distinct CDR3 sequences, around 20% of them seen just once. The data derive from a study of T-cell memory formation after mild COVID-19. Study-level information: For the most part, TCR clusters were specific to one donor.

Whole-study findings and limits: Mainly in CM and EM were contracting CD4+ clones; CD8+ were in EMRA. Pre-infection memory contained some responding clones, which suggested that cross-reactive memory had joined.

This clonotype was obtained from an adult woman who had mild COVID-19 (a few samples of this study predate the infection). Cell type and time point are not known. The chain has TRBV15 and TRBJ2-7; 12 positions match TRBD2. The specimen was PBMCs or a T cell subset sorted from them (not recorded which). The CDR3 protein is CATSRGTSGEQYF. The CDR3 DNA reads TGTGCCACCAGCCGTGGGACTAGCGGGGAGCAGTACTTC.